This T cell receptor beta chain was sequenced for a study of blood T cell repertoires in COVID-19. In the study overall: Material from acute and convalescent COVID-19 was sourced from the United States, Italy and Spain. The analysed material was cDNA or gDNA that came from T cells, B-cell-depleted T cells, or PBMCs.

Trimming at V came to 4 bases and at J to 4 bases, leaving 10 bases not matched to a gene. The CDR3 runs 15 residues. Germline-derived CDR1 and CDR2 are MNHEY and SMNVEV (reference sequence). Recovery meant two consecutive negative NP/OP PCR tests, professional clearance, or resolved symptoms. Repertoires were generated with immunoSEQ multiplex PCR, while TCRdb's copy carries only in-frame clones and drops some. The sample shows about 300,000 clones, approximately 86% of them seen only once. The rearrangement joins TRBV27 to TRBJ2-7; 7 nucleotides match TRBD2. Sequencing was carried out using PBMCs or T cells enriched from blood (not recorded which). This sequence originates from a woman younger than 35 who had recovered from COVID-19. CDR3 nucleotides: TGTGCCAGCAGTTGGTCCGTAGTGGGAGGGTACGAGCAGTACTTC. This sequence encodes CASSWSVVGGYEQYF.